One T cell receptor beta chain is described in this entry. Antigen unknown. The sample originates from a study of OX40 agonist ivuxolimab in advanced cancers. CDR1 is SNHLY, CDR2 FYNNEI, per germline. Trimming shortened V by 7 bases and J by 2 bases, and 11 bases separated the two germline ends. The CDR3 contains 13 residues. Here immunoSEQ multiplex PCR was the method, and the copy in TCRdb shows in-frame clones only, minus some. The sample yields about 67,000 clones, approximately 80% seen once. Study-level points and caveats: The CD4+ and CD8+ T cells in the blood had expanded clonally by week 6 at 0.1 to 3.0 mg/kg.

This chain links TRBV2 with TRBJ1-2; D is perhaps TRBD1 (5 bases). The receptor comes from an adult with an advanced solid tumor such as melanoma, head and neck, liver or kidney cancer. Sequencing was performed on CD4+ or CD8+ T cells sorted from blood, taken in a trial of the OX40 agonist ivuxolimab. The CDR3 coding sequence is TGTGCCAGCACTCCGACAGAGAACTATGGCTACACCTTC. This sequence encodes CASTPTENYGYTF.